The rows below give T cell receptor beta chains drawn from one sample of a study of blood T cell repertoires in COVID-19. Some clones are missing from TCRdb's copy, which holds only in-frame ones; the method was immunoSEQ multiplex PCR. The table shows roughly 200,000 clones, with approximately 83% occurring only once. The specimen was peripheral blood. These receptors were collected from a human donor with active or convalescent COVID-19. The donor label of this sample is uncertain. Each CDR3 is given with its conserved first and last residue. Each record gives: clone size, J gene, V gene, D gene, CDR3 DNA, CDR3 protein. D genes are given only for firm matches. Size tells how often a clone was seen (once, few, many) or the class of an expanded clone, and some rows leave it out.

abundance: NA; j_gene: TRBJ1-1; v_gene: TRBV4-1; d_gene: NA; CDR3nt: TGCGCCAGCAGCCACCACAGGGCCGGTGAAGCTTTCTTT; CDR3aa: CASSHHRAGEAFF
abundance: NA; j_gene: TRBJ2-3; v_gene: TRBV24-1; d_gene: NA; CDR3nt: TGTGCCACCGGCGGGGGCTCCGATACGCAGTATTTT; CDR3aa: CATGGGSDTQYF
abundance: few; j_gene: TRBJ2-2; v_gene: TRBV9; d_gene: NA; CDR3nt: TGTGCCAGCAGCGTAGGGGAGGGGGAGCTGTTTTTT; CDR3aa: CASSVGEGELFF
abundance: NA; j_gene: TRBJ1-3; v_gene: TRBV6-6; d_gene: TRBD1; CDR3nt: TGTGCCAGCAGACCTACAGGGGACTCTGGAAACACCATATATTTT; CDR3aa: CASRPTGDSGNTIYF
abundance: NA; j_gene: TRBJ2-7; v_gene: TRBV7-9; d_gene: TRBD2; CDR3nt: TGTGCCAGCAGCTTAAACGGGGGGGCCTACGAGCAGTACTTC; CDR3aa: CASSLNGGAYEQYF
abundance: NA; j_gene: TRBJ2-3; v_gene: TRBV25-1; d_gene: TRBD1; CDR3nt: TGTGCCAGCAGCCCCGGACAGGGGAAATCCACAGATACGCAGTATTTT; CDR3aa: CASSPGQGKSTDTQYF
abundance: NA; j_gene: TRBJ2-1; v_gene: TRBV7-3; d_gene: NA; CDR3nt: TGTGCCAGCAGCTTATGGTCTAGCGACAATGAGCAGTTCTTC; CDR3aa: CASSLWSSDNEQFF
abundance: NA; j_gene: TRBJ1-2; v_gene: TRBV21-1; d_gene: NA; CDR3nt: TGTGCCAGCAGCAAACGAACAGGGGGCAAATATGGCTACACCTTC; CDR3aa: CASSKRTGGKYGYTF
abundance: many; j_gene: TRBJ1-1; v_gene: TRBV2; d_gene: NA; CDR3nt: TGTGCCAGCAGGAGGGAACAGAACACTGAAGCTTTCTTT; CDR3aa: CASRREQNTEAFF
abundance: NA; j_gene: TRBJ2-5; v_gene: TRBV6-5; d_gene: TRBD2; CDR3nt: TGTGCCAGCACTCGGACTAGCGGGGGGTTAGAGACCCAGTACTTC; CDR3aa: CASTRTSGGLETQYF
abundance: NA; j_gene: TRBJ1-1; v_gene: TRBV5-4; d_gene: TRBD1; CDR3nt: TGTGCCAGCAGCTCCGGTCGGGACAGGGGGCACACTGAAGCTTTCTTT; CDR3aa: CASSSGRDRGHTEAFF
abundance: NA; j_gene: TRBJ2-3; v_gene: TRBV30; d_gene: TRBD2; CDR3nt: TGTGCCTGGTCGGGACTAGCGAACATTCGGGATACGCAGTATTTT; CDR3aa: CAWSGLANIRDTQYF
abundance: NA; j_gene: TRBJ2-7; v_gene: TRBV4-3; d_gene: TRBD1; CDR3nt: TGCGCCAGCAGCCGTGGTACAGGGGGTACGTACGAGCAGTACTTC; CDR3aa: CASSRGTGGTYEQYF
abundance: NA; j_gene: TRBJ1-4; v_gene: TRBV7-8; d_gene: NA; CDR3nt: TGTGCCAGCAGCTCCCCTCTGGGCTTTAATGAAAAACTGTTTTTT; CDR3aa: CASSSPLGFNEKLFF
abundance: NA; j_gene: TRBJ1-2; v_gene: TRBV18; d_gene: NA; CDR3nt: TGTGCCAGCTCACCACCCCCAGCTAACTATGGCTACACCTTC; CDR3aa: CASSPPPANYGYTF
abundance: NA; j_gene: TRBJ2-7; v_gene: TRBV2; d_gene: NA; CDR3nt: TGTGCCAGCAGCCTTATCGCATCCCTAGCGACCCTCGAGCAGTACTTC; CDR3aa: CASSLIASLATLEQYF
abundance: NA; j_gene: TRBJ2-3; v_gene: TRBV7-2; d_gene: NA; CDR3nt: TGTGCCAGCAGCTTAGTCGGAGGCTTGGCGGATACGCAGTATTTT; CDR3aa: CASSLVGGLADTQYF
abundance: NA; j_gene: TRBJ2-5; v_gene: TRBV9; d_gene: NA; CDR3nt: TGTGCCAGCAGCGTATTCCCAACCGGACTAGAGACCCAGTACTTC; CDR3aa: CASSVFPTGLETQYF
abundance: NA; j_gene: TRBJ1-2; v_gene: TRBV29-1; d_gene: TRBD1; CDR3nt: TGCAGCGGGACACCGGGACAGGGTTCAGGCTACACCTTC; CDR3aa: CSGTPGQGSGYTF
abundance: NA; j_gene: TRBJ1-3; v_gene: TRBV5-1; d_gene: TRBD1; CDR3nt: TGCGCCAGCAGCTCGACAGGGCCCTACTCTGGAAACACCATATATTTT; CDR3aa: CASSSTGPYSGNTIYF
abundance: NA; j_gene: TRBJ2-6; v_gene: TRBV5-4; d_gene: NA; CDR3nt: TGTGCCAGCAGTCGGCAGGGGATATTCTCTGGGGCCAACGTCCTGACTTTC; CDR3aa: CASSRQGIFSGANVLTF
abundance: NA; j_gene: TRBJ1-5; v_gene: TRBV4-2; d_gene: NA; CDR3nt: TGTGCCAGCAGCCAAGTAGCACCCACCACCGATCAGCCCCAGCATTTT; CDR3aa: CASSQVAPTTDQPQHF
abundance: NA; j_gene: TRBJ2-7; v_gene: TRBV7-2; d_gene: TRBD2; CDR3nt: TGTGCCAGCAGCTTAGAAGGCGGGGGGATGAGGGAGCAGTACTTC; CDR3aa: CASSLEGGGMREQYF
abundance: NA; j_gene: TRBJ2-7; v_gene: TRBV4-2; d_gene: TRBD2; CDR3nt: TGTGCCAGCAGCCAAGAATTAGCGGGAGGGGACGAGCAGTACTTC; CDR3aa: CASSQELAGGDEQYF
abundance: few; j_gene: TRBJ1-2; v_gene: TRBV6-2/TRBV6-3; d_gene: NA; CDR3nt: TGTGCCAGCAGTTCCATAGGACAGAATTATAACTATGGCTACACCTTC; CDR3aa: CASSSIGQNYNYGYTF